This entry lists 12 T cell receptor beta chains sequenced from one sample in a study of blood T cells in healthy people across ages. Through a sample-barcoded 5' primer and a J-beta primer mix, a second PCR was run for roughly 7 to 11 cycles. From the 5' RACE reads, TCRdb called clonotypes with MiXCR, one entry per CDR3 protein. Among hundreds of thousands of distinct CDR3 sequences listed, under 70% were seen once. The material sequenced was blood. Receptor source: a man aged 55 to 70 in good health.

V gene TRBV27 combines with J gene TRBJ2-2, with D perhaps matching TRBD2 (6 bases). Germline V lookup: CDR1 MNHEY, CDR2 SMNVEV (reference sequence). The V gene lost 6 bases and the J gene lost 6 bases, with 11 bases spanning the gap. The length of the CDR3 is 13 residues. The DNA for the CDR3 is TGTGCCAGCAGGTCCGGCGGGGCCGGGGAGCTGTTTTTT. Translation: CASRSGGAGELFF.

This chain connects TRBV28 to TRBJ1-2, with a possible D match to TRBD1 (6 bases). V lost 5 bases to trimming and J lost 8 bases, with 21 bases between them. This CDR3 contains 15 residues. CDR1 is MDHEN, CDR2 SYDVKM, per germline. The CDR3 sequence is CASSVTDRPPGGYTF. Written as DNA, the CDR3 is TGTGCCAGCAGTGTCACTGACAGGCCCCCCGGGGGCTACACCTTC.

This clonotype has just a few counts. V is TRBV2 and J is TRBJ1-2; 7 bases fit TRBD1. V trimming: 5 bases; J trimming: 7 bases; junction bases outside the gene matches: 7. This CDR3 is 13 amino acids long. The germline V gene has CDR1 SNHLY and CDR2 FYNNEI. This chain's CDR3 is CASSLQGTFGYTF. CDR3 coding DNA: TGTGCCAGCAGTTTACAGGGGACCTTTGGCTACACCTTC.

The V and J genes are TRBV5-8 and TRBJ2-1, with no clear D. The CDR3 is 13 residues long. Germline V gene data show CDR1 as SGHTS and CDR2 as YDEGEE. V was clipped by 0 bases and J by 10 bases, with 11 bases between them. The CDR3 protein is CASSLAYGWEQFF. In DNA form, the CDR3 reads TGTGCCAGCAGCTTGGCGTATGGGTGGGAGCAGTTCTTC.

The chain has TRBV10-3 and TRBJ2-2, with TRBD2 as a possible D gene (5 bases). Looked up from germline, CDR1 is ENHRY and CDR2 is SYGVKD. V gave up 8 bases and J gave up 1 base, with 11 bases separating them. This CDR3 is built from 14 residues. The CDR3 bases are TGTGCCATCCGGGGTCCTCAGAACACCGGGGAGCTGTTTTTT. It codes for CAIRGPQNTGELFF.

V usage is TRBV5-1 and J usage is TRBJ1-4, with D perhaps matching TRBD1 (6 bases). The CDR3 extends over 15 amino acids. Trimming cost V 1 base and J 3 bases, with 10 bases left between them. Per the germline V gene, CDR1 is SGHRS and CDR2 is YFSETQ. CDR3 nucleotides: TGCGCCAGCAGCTTGCAGGGGACACCTAATGAAAAACTGTTTTTT. Its protein is CASSLQGTPNEKLFF.

The gene calls are TRBV20-1 and TRBJ2-1; 9 bases agree with TRBD2. Germline loops: CDR1 DFQATT, CDR2 SNEGSKA (reference sequence). The ends lost 3 bases at V and 5 bases at J; junction bases unmatched: 5. The CDR3 spans 14 residues. The CDR3 sequence: CSARVAGEDNEQFF. The CDR3, as DNA: TGCAGTGCTAGGGTAGCGGGGGAGGACAATGAGCAGTTCTTC.

The chain uses TRBV11-2 and TRBJ1-4; TRBD1 is a possible D gene (5 bases). CDR3 length: 14 amino acids. Per the germline V gene, CDR1 is SGHAT and CDR2 is FQNNGV. Trimming took off 5 bases at V and 3 bases at J, with 10 bases between the two ends. CDR3 in DNA: TGTGCCAGCAGCCAAGGAGGGGCTAATGAAAAACTGTTTTTT. This sequence encodes CASSQGGANEKLFF.

The chain's CDR3 is CASSSGWGQTQYF. The CDR3 region has the DNA TGTGCCAGCAGCTCGGGGTGGGGGCAGACCCAGTACTTC. J is TRBJ2-5 and V is TRBV7-2; D is perhaps TRBD1 (6 bases). Per the germline V gene, CDR1 is SGHTA and CDR2 is FQGNSA. Between the trimmed V and J ends, which lost 4 bases and 6 bases, there was a span of 12 bases. The CDR3 loop spans 13 amino acids.

V usage is TRBV18 and J usage is TRBJ1-6; tentative D call: TRBD1 (5 bases). The CDR3 extends over 17 amino acids. Germline CDR1 KGHSH, CDR2 LQKENI. V lost 2 bases to trimming and J lost 5 bases, with 16 bases between them. The CDR3 DNA follows: TGTGCCAGCTCACCAACCCCAAGACAGCCTGATAATTCACCCCTCCACTTT. Translated: CASSPTPRQPDNSPLHF.

This clonotype was seen many times. The gene calls are TRBV3-1 and TRBJ1-1; D is unclear. V shed 7 bases and J shed 1 base, with 7 bases lying between them. This CDR3 is built from 12 residues. Looked up from germline, CDR1 is LGHDT and CDR2 is YNNKEL (reference sequence). The CDR3 bases are TGTGCCAGCACCGCAAGGAACACTGAAGCTTTCTTT. As protein: CASTARNTEAFF.

This chain uses TRBV29-1 with TRBJ2-1; tentatively, D is TRBD1 or TRBD2 (5 bases each). CDR1 is SQVTM and CDR2 is ANQGSEA in the germline V gene. CDR3 length: 12 amino acids. V was clipped by 8 bases and J by 6 bases, with 14 bases between them. The CDR3 DNA sequence: TGCAGCCCCGGTGGTGGGGGCAATGAGCAGTTCTTC. It yields the protein CSPGGGGNEQFF.